The present T cell receptor beta chain was sequenced within a study of neurological immune-mediated disorders. Whole-study results and caveats: No CDR3 amino acid sequences were shared by expanded clones across subjects, suggesting private repertoires in all groups.

This clonotype was counted at least ten times. Its antigen is not identified. V was cut by 7 bases and J by 0 bases, with 13 bases left in between. This CDR3 region has 15 residues. Looked up from germline, CDR1 is MNHNS and CDR2 is SASEGT. Each CDR3 protein is one row after TCRdb ran MiXCR on the 5' RACE reads. The sample has tens of thousands of distinct CDR3 sequences, roughly 3.8% seen once. J is TRBJ1-5 and V is TRBV6-1; D is undetermined. This TCR was sampled from a man aged 60 to 75 with multiple sclerosis. Sequencing was performed on PBMCs. CDR3 DNA: TGTGCCAGCAATACCGGACCGTATAGCAATCAGCCCCAGCATTTT. Translating gives CASNTGPYSNQPQHF.